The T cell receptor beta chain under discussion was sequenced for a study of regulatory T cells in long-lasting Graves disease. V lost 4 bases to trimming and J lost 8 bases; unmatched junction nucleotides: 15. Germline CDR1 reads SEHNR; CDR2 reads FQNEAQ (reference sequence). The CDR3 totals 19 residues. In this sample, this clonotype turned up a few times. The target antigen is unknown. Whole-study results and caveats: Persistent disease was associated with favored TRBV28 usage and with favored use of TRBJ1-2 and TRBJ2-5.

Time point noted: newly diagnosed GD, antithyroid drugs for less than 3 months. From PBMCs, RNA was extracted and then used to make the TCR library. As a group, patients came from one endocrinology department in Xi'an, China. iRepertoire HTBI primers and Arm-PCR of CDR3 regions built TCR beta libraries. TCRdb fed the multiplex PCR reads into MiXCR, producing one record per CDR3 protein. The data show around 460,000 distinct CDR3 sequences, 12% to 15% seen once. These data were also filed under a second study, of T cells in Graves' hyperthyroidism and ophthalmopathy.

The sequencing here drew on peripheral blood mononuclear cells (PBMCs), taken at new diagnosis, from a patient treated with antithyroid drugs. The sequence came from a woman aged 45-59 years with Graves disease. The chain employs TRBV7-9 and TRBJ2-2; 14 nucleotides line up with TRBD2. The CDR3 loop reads CASSSPGLAGVRGSGELFF. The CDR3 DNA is TGTGCCAGCAGCTCTCCGGGACTAGCGGGAGTAAGAGGGTCTGGGGAGCTGTTTTTT.